This T cell receptor beta chain emerged from a study of STAT5B mutations in CD4+ large granular lymphocyte leukemia. Regarding the study as a whole: Around 25% of private leukemic clonotypes occurred rarely in other patients' non-leukemic repertoires. Without HLA matching, higher CD4+ than CD8+ T-LGLL clonality could reflect small sample size.

There are a few counts of this clone. Its antigen is as yet unknown. Measured with immunoSEQ multiplex PCR; TCRdb has only the in-frame clones, and not every one. Of over 25,000 clones in the sample, 70% to 75% are singletons; the top ten hold 0.29%. This receptor was identified in a human donor in good health. Sequencing input: CD4+ T cells from blood buffy coats.

This CDR3 reads CASGFRTANSPLHF. CDR3 DNA: TGTGCCAGCGGATTTAGGACAGCAAATTCACCCCTCCACTTT. The V call is TRBV28, the J call TRBJ1-6; a weak D match, TRBD1 (6 bases). Germline V gene data show CDR1 as MDHEN and CDR2 as SYDVKM. Trimming pared 8 bases from V and 7 bases from J, leaving 15 bases between. This CDR3 is built from 14 residues.